The entry below describes one T cell receptor beta chain. Its antigen remains unidentified. These data originate in a study of CD4 T cells in relation to SARS-CoV-2 and coronaviruses. There are 10 residues in the CDR3. Trimming took 7 bases from V and 11 from J; bases not matched to a gene: 5. Looked up from germline, CDR1 is GTSNPN and CDR2 is SVGIG (reference sequence). The unexposed donors gave CD4+ T cells in about 2011-2018, prior to COVID-19. CD4+ T cells were isolated from the cells after around 11 days of culture. Some clones are missing from TCRdb's copy, which holds only in-frame ones; the method was immunoSEQ multiplex PCR. Of just under 20,000 clones listed, 78% are singletons.

Sequenced material: CD4+ T cells from PBMCs, cultured in vitro. This rearrangement joins TRBV30 to TRBJ1-1; 9 bases fit TRBD1. The source is a human donor in good health. The CDR3 DNA reads as TGTGCCTCCTACAGGGGGCATGCTTTCTTT. Its protein product is CASYRGHAFF.